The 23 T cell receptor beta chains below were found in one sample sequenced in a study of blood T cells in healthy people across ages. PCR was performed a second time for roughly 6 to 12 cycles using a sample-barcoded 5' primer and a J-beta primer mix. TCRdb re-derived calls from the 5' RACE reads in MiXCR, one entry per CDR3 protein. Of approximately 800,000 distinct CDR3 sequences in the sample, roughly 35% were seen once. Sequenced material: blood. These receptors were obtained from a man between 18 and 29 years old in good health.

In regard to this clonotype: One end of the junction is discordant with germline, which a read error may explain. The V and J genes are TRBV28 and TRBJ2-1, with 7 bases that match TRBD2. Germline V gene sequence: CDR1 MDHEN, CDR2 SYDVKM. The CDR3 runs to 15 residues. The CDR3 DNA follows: TGTGCCGGCAGTTTGGCTAGCGGTACATACAATGAGCAGTTCTTC. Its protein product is CAGSLASGTYNEQFF.

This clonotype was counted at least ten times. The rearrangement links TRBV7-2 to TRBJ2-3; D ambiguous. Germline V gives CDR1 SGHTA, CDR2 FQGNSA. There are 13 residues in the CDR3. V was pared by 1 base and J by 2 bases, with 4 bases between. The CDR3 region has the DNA TGTGCCAGCAGCTTAGAACCCACAGATACGCAGTATTTT. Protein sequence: CASSLEPTDTQYF.

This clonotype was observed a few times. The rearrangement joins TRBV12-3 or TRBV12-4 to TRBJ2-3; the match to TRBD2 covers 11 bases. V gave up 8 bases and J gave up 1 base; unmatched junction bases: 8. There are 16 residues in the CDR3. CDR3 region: CASSLSSGGGTDTQYF. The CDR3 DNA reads TGTGCCAGCTCTTTAAGTAGCGGGGGGGGCACAGATACGCAGTATTTT.

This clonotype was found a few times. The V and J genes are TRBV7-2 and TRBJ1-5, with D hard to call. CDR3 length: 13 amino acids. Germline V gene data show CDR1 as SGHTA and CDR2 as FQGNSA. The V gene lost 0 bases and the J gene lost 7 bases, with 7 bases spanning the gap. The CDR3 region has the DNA TGTGCCAGCAGCTTAGCGGGCCAGCAGCCCCAGCATTTT. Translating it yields CASSLAGQQPQHF.

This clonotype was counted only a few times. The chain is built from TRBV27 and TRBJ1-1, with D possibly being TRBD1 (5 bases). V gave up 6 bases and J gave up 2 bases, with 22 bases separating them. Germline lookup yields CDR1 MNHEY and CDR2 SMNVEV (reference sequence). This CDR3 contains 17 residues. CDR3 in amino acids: CASSLRGRVRPNTEAFF. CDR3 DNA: TGTGCCAGCAGCCTAAGGGGCAGGGTCCGTCCCAACACTGAAGCTTTCTTT.

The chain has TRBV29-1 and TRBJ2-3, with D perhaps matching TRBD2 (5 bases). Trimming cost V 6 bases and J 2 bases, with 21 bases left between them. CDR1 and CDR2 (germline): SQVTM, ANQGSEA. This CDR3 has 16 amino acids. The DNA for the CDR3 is TGCAGCGTCGATTGGCCGGACTCACTACTCACAGATACGCAGTATTTT. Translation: CSVDWPDSLLTDTQYF.

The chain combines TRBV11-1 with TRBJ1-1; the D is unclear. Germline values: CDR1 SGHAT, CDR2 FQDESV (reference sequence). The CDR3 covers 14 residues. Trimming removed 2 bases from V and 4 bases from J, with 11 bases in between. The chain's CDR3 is CASSLSLGSTEAFF. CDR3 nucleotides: TGTGCCAGCAGCTTATCACTGGGGAGCACTGAAGCTTTCTTT.

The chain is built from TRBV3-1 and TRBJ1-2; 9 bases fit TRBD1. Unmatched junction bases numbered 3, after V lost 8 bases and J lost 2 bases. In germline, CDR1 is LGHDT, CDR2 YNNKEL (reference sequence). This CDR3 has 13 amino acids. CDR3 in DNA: TGTGCCAGCGGGGACAGGGAGAACTATGGCTACACCTTC. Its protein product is CASGDRENYGYTF. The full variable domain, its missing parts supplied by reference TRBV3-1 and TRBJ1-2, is DTAVSQTPKYLVTQMGNDKSIKCEQNLGHDTMYWYKQDSKKFLKIMFSYNNKELIINETVPNRFSPKSPDKAHLNLHINSLELGDSAVYFCASGDRENYGYTFGSGTRLTVV.

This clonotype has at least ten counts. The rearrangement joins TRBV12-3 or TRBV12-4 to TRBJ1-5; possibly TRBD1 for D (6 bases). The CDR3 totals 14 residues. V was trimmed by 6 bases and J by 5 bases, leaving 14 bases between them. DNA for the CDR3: TGTGCCAGCAGGGGGGCCAGGGCGGATCAGCCCCAGCATTTT. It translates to CASRGARADQPQHF.

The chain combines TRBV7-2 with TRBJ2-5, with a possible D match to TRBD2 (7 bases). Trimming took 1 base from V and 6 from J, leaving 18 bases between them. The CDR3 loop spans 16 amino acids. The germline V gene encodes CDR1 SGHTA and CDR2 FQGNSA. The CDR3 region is CASSLVWSNGGQTQYF. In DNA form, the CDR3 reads TGTGCCAGCAGCTTAGTTTGGTCTAACGGGGGGCAGACCCAGTACTTC.

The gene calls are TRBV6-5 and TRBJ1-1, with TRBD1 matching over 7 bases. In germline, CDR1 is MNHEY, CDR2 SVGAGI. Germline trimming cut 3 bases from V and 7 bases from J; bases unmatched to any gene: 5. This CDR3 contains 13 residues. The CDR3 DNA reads TGTGCCAGCAGTTATTCCCAGGGGGGTGAAGCTTTCTTT. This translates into CASSYSQGGEAFF.

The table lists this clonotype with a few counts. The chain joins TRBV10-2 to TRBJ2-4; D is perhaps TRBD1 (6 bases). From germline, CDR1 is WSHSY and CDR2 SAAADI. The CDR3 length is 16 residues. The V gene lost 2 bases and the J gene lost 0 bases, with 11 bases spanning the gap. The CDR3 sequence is CASSERTALAKNIQYF. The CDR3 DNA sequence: TGCGCCAGCAGTGAGCGGACAGCTCTAGCCAAAAACATTCAGTACTTC.

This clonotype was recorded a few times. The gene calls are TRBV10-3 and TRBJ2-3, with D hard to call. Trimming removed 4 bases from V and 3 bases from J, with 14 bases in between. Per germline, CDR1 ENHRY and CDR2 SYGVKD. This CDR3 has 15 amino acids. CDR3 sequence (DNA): TGTGCCATCAGTGGAGGAGAAAGAGGAACAGATACGCAGTATTTT. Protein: CAISGGERGTDTQYF.

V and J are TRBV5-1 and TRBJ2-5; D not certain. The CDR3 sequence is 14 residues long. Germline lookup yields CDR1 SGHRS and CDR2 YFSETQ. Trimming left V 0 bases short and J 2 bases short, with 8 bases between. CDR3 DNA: TGCGCCAGCAGCTTGGGGGTAGTTCAAGAGACCCAGTACTTC. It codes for CASSLGVVQETQYF.

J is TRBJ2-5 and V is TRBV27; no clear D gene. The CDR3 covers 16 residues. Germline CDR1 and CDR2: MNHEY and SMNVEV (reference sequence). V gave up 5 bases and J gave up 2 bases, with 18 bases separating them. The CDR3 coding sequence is TGTGCCAGCAGTGCCGAATTAGTCCCCTTACAAGAGACCCAGTACTTC. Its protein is CASSAELVPLQETQYF.

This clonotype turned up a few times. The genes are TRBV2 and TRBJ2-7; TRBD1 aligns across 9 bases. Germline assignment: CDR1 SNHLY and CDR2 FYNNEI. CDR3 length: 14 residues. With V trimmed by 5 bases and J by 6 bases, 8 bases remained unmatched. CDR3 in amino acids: CASSNQGQGGEQYF. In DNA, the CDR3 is TGTGCCAGCAGTAACCAGGGACAGGGAGGCGAGCAGTACTTC.

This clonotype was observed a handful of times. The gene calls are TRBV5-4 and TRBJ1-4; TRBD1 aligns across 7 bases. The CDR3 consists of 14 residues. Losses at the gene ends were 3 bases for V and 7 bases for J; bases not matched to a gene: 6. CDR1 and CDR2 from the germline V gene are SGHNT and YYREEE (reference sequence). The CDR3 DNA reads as TGTGCCAGCAGCTCAGGACAGGAGGGTGAAAAACTGTTTTTT. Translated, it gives CASSSGQEGEKLFF.

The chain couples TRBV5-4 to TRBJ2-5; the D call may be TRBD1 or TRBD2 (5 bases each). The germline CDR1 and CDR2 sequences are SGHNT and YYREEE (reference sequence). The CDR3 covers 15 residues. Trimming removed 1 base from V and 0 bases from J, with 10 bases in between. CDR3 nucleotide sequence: TGTGCCAGCAGCTTGTTCAGGGACCACCAAGAGACCCAGTACTTC. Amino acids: CASSLFRDHQETQYF.

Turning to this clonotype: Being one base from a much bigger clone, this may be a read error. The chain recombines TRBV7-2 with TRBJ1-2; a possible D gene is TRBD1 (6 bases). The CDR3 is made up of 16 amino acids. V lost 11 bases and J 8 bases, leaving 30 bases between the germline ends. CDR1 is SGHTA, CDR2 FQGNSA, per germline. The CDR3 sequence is CAYFPPNREFLGGYTF. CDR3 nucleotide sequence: TGTGCCTACTTCCCCCCGAACAGGGAATTTTTGGGCGGCTACACCTTC.

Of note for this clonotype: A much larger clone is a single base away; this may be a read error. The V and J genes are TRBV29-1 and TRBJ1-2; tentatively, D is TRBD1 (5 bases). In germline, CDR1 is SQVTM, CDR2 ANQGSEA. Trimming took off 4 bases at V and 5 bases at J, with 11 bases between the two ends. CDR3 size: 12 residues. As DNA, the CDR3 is TGCAGCGTTGGGGGCGGGGAATATGGCTACACCTTC. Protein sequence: CSVGGGEYGYTF.

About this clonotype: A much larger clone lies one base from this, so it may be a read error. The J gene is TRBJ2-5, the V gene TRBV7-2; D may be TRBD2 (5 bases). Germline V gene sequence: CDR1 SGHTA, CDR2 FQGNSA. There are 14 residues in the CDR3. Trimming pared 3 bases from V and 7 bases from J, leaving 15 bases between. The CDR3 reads CASSLVGSGGTQYF. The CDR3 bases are TGTGCCAGCAGCTTGGTGGGTTCTGGAGGGACCCAGTACTTC. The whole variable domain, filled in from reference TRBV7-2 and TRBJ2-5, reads GAGVSQSPSNKVTEKGKDVELRCDPISGHTALYWYRQSLGQGLEFLIYFQGNSAPDKSGLPSDRFSAERTGGSVSTLTIQRTQQEDSAVYLCASSLVGSGGTQYFGPGTRLLVL.

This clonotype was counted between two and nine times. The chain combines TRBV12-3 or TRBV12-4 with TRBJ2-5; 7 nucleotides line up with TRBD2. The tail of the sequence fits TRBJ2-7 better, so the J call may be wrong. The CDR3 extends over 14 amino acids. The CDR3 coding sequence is TGTGCCAGCAGTTTAGCAGAAGCGGGGTGCGAGCAGTACTTC. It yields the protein CASSLAEAGCEQYF.

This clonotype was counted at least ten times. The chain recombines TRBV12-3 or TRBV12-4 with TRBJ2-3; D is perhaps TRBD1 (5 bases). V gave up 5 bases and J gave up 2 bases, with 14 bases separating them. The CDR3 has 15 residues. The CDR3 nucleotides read TGTGCCAGCAGTCCCCGGACATGTCCCACAGATACGCAGTATTTT. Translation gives CASSPRTCPTDTQYF.